The clone carrying this TCR beta chain was seen at least ten times. What it recognizes is unknown. This entry comes from a study of response to subunit inactivated influenza vaccine. Regarding the study as a whole: Few new T cells, the authors suggested, are recruited by each seasonal influenza vaccination.

One entry per CDR3 protein, called by TCRdb with MiXCR from the RT-PCR reads. The sample lists around 650,000 distinct CDR3 sequences; approximately 14% were seen once. The sample in question was PBMCs from blood, obtained 11 to 12 days after vaccination. The TCR comes from a middle-aged man who received an inactivated influenza vaccine.

The CDR3 loop is CASSQDLRGLGTGELFF. The CDR3 DNA sequence: TGCGCCAGCAGCCAAGATCTTCGGGGCTTAGGCACCGGGGAGCTGTTTTTT. The chain has TRBV4-3 and TRBJ2-2, with D perhaps being TRBD1 or TRBD2 (5 bases each). Germline assignment: CDR1 LGHNA and CDR2 YSLEER. Trimming shortened V by 0 bases and J by 4 bases, and 15 bases separated the two germline ends. This CDR3 has 17 amino acids.